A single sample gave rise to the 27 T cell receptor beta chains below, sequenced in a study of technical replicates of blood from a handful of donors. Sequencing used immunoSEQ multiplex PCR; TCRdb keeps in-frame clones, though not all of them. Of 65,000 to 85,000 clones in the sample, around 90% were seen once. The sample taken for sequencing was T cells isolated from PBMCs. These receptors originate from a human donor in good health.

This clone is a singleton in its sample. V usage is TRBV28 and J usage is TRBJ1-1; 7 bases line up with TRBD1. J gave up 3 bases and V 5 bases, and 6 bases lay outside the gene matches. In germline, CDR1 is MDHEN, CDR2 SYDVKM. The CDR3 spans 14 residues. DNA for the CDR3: TGTGCCAGCAGTCTATCAGGGGGATACACTGAAGCTTTCTTT. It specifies CASSLSGGYTEAFF.

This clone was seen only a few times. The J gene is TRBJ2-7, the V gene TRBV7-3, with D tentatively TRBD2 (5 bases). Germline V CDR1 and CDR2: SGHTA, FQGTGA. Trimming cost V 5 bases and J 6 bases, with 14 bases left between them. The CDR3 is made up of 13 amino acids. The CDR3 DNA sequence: TGTGCCAGCAGCGCCGAACTAGGTGGCGAGCAGTACTTC. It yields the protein CASSAELGGEQYF.

The CDR3 loop reads CASSSGTYGYTF. The CDR3 nucleotides read TGTGCCAGCAGTTCTGGCACATATGGCTACACCTTC. The V call is TRBV27, the J call TRBJ1-2; D gene ambiguous. This CDR3 has 12 residues. CDR1 MNHEY and CDR2 SMNVEV come from the germline V gene (reference sequence). V lost 4 bases and J lost 5, with 8 bases in between.

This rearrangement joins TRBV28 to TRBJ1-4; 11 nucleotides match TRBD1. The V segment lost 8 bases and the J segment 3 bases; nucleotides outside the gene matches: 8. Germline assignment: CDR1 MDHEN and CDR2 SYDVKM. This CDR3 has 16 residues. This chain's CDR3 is CASRWDRGGSNEKLFF. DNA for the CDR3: TGTGCCAGCCGCTGGGACAGGGGGGGATCTAATGAAAAACTGTTTTTT.

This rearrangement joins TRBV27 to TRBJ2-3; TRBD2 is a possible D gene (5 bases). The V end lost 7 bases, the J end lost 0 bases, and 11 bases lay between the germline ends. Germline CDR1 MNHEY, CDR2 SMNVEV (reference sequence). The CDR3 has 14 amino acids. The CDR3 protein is CASKRGISTDTQYF. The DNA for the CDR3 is TGTGCCAGCAAACGAGGGATAAGCACAGATACGCAGTATTTT.

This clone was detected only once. The CDR3 sequence: CASSLGGGSYNEQFF. The CDR3 region has the DNA TGTGCCAGCAGCTTAGGCGGGGGCTCCTACAATGAGCAGTTCTTC. The chain employs TRBV7-9 and TRBJ2-1; 7 nucleotides match TRBD2. The CDR3 runs to 15 residues. Germline V gene data show CDR1 as SEHNR and CDR2 as FQNEAQ (reference sequence). Losses at the gene ends were 1 base for V and 0 bases for J; bases not matched to a gene: 0.

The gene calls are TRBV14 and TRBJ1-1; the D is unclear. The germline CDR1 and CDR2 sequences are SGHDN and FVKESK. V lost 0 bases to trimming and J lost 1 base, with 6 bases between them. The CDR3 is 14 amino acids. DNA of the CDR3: TGTGCCAGCAGCCAAGAAAGCGGGAACACTGAAGCTTTCTTT. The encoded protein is CASSQESGNTEAFF.

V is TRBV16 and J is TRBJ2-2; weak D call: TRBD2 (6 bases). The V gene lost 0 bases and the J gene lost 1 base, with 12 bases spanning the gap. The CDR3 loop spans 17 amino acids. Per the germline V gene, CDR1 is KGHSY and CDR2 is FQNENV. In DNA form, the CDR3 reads TGTGCCAGCAGCCAATCCGCGACTAGAATGAACACCGGGGAGCTGTTTTTT. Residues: CASSQSATRMNTGELFF.

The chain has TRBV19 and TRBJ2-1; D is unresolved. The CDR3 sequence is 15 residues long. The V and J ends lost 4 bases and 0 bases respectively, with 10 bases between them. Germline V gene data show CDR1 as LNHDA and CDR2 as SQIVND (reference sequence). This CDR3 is CASSTTASSYNEQFF. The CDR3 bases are TGTGCCAGTAGTACCACCGCGAGCTCCTACAATGAGCAGTTCTTC.

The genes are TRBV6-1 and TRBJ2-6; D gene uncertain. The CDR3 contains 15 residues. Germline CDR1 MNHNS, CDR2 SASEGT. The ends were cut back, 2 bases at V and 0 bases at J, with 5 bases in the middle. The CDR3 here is CASSEQNSGANVLTF. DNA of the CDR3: TGTGCCAGCAGTGAACAAAACTCTGGGGCCAACGTCCTGACTTTC.

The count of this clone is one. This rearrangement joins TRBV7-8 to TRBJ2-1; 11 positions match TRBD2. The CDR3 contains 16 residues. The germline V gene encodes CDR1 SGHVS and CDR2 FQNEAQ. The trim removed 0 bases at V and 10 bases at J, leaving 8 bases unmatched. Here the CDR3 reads CASSLATSGSLREQFF. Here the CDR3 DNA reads TGTGCCAGCAGCTTAGCCACTAGCGGGAGTTTAAGGGAGCAGTTCTTC.

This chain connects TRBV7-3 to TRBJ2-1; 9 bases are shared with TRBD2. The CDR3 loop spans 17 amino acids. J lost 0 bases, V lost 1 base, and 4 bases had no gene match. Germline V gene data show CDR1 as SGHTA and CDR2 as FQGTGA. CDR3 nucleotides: TGTGCCAGCAGCTTAAGCCCTAGCGGGACCTCCTACAATGAGCAGTTCTTC. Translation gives CASSLSPSGTSYNEQFF. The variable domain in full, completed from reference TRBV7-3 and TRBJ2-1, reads GAGVSQTPSNKVTEKGKYVELRCDPISGHTALYWYRQSLGQGPEFLIYFQGTGAADDSGLPNDRFFAVRPEGSVSTLKIQRTERGDSAVYLCASSLSPSGTSYNEQFFGPGTRLTVL.

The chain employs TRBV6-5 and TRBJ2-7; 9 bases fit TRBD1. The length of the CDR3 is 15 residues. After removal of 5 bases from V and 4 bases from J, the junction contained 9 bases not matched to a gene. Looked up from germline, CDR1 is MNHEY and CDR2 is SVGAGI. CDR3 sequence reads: CASSHGDRVWYEQYF. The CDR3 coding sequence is TGTGCCAGCAGTCATGGGGACAGGGTGTGGTACGAGCAGTACTTC.

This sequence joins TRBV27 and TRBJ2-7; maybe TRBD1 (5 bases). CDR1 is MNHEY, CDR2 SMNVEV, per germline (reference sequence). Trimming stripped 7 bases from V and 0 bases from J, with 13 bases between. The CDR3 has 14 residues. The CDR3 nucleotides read TGTGCCAGCATCTCCCTCGACAGCTCCTACGAGCAGTACTTC. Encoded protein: CASISLDSSYEQYF.

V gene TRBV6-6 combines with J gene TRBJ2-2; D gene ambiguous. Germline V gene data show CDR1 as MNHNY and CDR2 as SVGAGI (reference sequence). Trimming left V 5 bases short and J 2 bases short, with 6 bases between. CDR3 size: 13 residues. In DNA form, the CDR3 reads TGTGCCAGCAGTCCCTATAACACCGGGGAGCTGTTTTTT. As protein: CASSPYNTGELFF.

CDR3 region: CASRPSGTYNEQFF. The CDR3 DNA follows: TGTGCCAGCAGGCCCTCGGGGACCTACAATGAGCAGTTCTTC. This rearrangement joins TRBV6-5 to TRBJ2-1; TRBD2 is a possible D gene (5 bases). The CDR3 totals 14 residues. Trimming took off 6 bases at V and 2 bases at J, with 11 bases between the two ends. Germline V CDR1 and CDR2: MNHEY, SVGAGI.

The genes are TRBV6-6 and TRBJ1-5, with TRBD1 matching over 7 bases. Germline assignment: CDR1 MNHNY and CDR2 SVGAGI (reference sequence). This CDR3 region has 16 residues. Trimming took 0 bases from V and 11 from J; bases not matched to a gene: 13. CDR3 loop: CASSYSSNSWGTAQHF. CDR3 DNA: TGTGCCAGCAGTTACTCGAGCAACTCTTGGGGGACAGCCCAGCATTTT.

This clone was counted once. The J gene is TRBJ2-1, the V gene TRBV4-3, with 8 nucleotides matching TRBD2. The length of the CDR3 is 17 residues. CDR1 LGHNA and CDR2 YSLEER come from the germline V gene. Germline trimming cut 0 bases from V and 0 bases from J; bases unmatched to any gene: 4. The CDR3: CASSQDWGTSSYNEQFF. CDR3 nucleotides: TGCGCCAGCAGCCAAGATTGGGGGACTAGCTCCTACAATGAGCAGTTCTTC.

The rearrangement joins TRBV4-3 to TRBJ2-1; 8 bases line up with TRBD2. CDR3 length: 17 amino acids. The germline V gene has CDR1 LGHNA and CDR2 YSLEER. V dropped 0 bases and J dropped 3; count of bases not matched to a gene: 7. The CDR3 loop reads CASSQEIALADYNEQFF. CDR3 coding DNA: TGCGCCAGCAGCCAAGAAATTGCACTAGCGGACTACAATGAGCAGTTCTTC.

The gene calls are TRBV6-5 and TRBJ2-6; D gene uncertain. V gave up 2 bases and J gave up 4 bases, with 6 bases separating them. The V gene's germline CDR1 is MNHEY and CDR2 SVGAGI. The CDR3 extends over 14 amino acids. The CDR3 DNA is TGTGCCAGCAGTTACGGAGACGGGGCCAACGTCCTGACTTTC. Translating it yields CASSYGDGANVLTF.

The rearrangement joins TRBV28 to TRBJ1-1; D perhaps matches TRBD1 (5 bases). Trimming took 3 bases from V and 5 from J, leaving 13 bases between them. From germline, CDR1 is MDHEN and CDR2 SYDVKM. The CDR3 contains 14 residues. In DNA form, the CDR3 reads TGTGCCAGCAGTTTCGGACATATGGGGACTGAAGCTTTCTTT. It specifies CASSFGHMGTEAFF.

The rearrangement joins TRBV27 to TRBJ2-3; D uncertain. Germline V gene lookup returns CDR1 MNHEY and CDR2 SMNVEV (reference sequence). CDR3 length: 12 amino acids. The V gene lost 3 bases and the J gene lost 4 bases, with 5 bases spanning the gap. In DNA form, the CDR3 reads TGTGCCAGCAGTTTCTATCCAGATACGCAGTATTTT. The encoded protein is CASSFYPDTQYF.

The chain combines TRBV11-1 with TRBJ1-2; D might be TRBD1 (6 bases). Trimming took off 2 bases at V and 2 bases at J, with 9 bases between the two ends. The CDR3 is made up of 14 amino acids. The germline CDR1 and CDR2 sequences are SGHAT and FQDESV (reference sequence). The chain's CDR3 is CASSLNGQNYGYTF. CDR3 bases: TGTGCCAGCAGCTTAAATGGACAGAACTATGGCTACACCTTC.

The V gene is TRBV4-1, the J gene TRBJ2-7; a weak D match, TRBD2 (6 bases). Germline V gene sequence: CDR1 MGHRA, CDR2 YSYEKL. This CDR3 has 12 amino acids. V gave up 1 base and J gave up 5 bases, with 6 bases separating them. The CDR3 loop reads CASSQAGDEQYF. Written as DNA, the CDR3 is TGCGCCAGCAGCCAAGCGGGGGACGAGCAGTACTTC.

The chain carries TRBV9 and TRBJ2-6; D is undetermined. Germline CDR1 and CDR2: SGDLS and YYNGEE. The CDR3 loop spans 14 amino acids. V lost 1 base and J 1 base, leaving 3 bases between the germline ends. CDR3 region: CASSVTSGANVLTF. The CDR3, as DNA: TGTGCCAGCAGCGTAACTTCTGGGGCCAACGTCCTGACTTTC.

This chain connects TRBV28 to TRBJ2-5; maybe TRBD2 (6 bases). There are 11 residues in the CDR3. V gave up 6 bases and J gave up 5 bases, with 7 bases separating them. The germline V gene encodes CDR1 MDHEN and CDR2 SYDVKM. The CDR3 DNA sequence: TGTGCCAGCAGGCTAGCGGAGACCCAGTACTTC. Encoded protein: CASRLAETQYF.

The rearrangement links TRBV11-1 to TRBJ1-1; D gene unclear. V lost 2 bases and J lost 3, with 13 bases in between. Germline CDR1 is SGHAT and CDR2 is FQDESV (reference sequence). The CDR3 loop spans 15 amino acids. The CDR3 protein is CASSLLEGSDTEAFF. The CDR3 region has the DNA TGTGCCAGCAGCTTATTGGAGGGATCGGACACTGAAGCTTTCTTT. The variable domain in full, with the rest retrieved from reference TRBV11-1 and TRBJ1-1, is EAEVAQSPRYKITEKSQAVAFWCDPISGHATLYWYRQILGQGPELLVQFQDESVVDDSQLPKDRFSAERLKGVDSTLKIQPAELGDSAMYLCASSLLEGSDTEAFFGQGTRLTVV.